This T cell receptor beta chain is from a study of Graves' ophthalmopathy and Graves' hyperthyroidism. Study-level points and caveats: Clonotypes were expanded in thyroid at above 0.001 frequency, and most also appeared in blood. Separation of ophthalmopathy from stable hyperthyroidism was achieved by a 13-signature model, at around 88% sensitivity and under 82% specificity.

The CDR3 runs to 16 residues. Germline-derived CDR1 and CDR2 are KGHDR and SFDVKD. This clonotype was counted between two and nine times. The antigen is not known. A much larger clone is a single base away; this may be a read error. Hyperthyroidism patients had new diagnoses, durations under 2 months, and ages of 18 to 65. A volume of around 9.5 ml of fresh peripheral blood supplied the PBMCs. RNA transcripts were the template, and TCR beta CDR3 regions were amplified from them. An opening RT-PCR round employed HTBI primers and preceded a second-round multiplex PCR. TCRdb called the multiplex PCR reads again in MiXCR, with one record for every CDR3 protein. The sample contains more than 300,000 distinct CDR3 sequences, 15% to 17% of which appear only once.

The sequenced sample was peripheral blood. This rearrangement joins TRBV24-1 to TRBJ2-5; the match to TRBD1 covers 8 bases. This clonotype originated in a woman younger than 35 with stable Graves' hyperthyroidism. Here the CDR3 reads CATSDADRENQETKYF. The CDR3 nucleotides are TGTGCCACCAGTGATGCGGACAGGGAGAACCAAGAGACCAAGTACTTC.